This note documents a single T cell receptor beta chain sequence. The antigen is undetermined. The data were obtained in a study of shared clonotypes between healthy human individuals. TCRdb's table, derived via immunoSEQ multiplex PCR, lists solely in-frame clones and lacks some. This sample has 1.4 million to 1.5 million clones; 96% occur once, and the top ten carry approximately 1.1%. Study-level findings and limits: Only a few donors were included, so the genetic and exposure-history diversity represented was limited.

The study enrolled healthy HIV-negative adults without recent acute infections or vaccinations as donors. A CD45RA-negative memory subset and a CD45RA+ naive subset were separated from the CD4+ cells. CDR1 and CDR2 from the germline V gene are SGHRS and YFSETQ. V gave up 4 bases and J gave up 0 bases, with 20 bases separating them. The CDR3 spans 17 residues. V is TRBV5-1 and J is TRBJ2-7; D not resolved. The sequence came from a man aged 25 to 40 in good health. The material sequenced was naive CD4+ T cells sorted from blood. Subset defined: CD45RA+ positively selected. CDR3 in amino acids: CASSRVDAGPNSYEQYF. CDR3 nucleotides: TGCGCCAGCAGCAGAGTCGATGCCGGGCCCAACTCCTACGAGCAGTACTTC.